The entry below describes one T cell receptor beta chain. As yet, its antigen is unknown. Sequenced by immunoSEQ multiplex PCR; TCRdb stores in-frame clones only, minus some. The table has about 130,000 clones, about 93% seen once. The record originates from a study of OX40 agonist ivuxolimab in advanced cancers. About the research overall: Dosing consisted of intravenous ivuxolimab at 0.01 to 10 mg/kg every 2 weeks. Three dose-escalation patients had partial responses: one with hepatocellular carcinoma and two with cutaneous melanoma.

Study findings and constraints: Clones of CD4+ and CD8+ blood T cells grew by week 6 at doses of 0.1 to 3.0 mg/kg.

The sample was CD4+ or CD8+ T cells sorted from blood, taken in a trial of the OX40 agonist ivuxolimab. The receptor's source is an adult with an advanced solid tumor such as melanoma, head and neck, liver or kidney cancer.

The CDR3 region is CASKWWDRSYEQYF. As DNA, the CDR3 is TGCGCCAGCAAGTGGTGGGACCGCTCCTACGAGCAGTACTTC. J is TRBJ2-7 and V is TRBV5-1; D may be TRBD1 or TRBD2 (5 bases each). The CDR3 is made up of 14 amino acids. CDR1 is SGHRS and CDR2 is YFSETQ in the germline V gene. V was trimmed by 6 bases and J by 0 bases, leaving 13 bases between them.